These 30 T cell receptor beta chains share one sample of origin, sequenced in a study of T cell responses to AZD1222 COVID-19 vaccine. Using immunoSEQ multiplex PCR, the repertoire was profiled, and TCRdb retains in-frame clones only, with some absent. In the table there are 150,000 to 200,000 clones, 92% of which are singletons. This material consisted of peripheral blood, taken 28 days after the second AZD1222 dose. The origin of the receptors is an adult who received the AZD1222 COVID-19 vaccine.

J is TRBJ1-2 and V is TRBV6-5; D is perhaps TRBD1 (5 bases). The CDR3 is 13 residues long. Germline V CDR1 and CDR2: MNHEY, SVGAGI. Trimming left V 8 bases short and J 3 bases short, with 13 bases between. This chain's CDR3 is CASGTRGDYGYTF. In nucleotides, the CDR3 is TGTGCCAGCGGGACGAGGGGTGACTATGGCTACACCTTC.

The V call is TRBV28, the J call TRBJ1-6, with 9 bases aligning to TRBD1. The CDR3 consists of 12 residues. After removal of 5 bases from V and 12 bases from J, the junction contained 2 bases not matched to a gene. Germline V gene data show CDR1 as MDHEN and CDR2 as SYDVKM. The CDR3 DNA reads TGTGCCAGCAGTGACAGGGGGAAACCCCTCCACTTT. This codes for CASSDRGKPLHF.

This clone was seen only once. The gene calls are TRBV2 and TRBJ1-1; D not certain. The CDR3 covers 14 residues. V dropped 4 bases and J dropped 1 base, with 10 bases sitting between them. Germline assignment: CDR1 SNHLY and CDR2 FYNNEI. The CDR3 DNA reads TGTGCCAGCAGTGGACTGCAATCGAACACTGAAGCTTTCTTT. Protein: CASSGLQSNTEAFF.

This clone was seen only once. This chain joins TRBV6-2 or TRBV6-3 and TRBJ2-2; D is unresolved. Germline CDR1 is MNHEY and CDR2 is SVGEGT. CDR3 length equals 15 residues. The germline V and J ends were trimmed by 3 bases and 4 bases, with 12 bases remaining between them. The CDR3 sequence is CASSYKVGSTGELFF. CDR3 nucleotide sequence: TGTGCCAGCAGTTATAAAGTGGGATCCACCGGGGAGCTGTTTTTT.

The rearrangement links TRBV28 to TRBJ2-5; 7 bases match TRBD1. J gave up 6 bases and V 7 bases, and 14 bases lay outside the gene matches. CDR1 MDHEN and CDR2 SYDVKM come from the germline V gene. The CDR3 sequence is 15 residues long. The CDR3 protein is CASTVGGRLRKTQYF. For the CDR3, the DNA is TGTGCCAGCACGGTAGGGGGCCGTCTCCGGAAGACCCAGTACTTC. The variable domain in full, completed from reference TRBV28 and TRBJ2-5, reads DVKVTQSSRYLVKRTGEKVFLECVQDMDHENMFWYRQDPGLGLRLIYFSYDVKMKEKGDIPEGYSVSREKKERFSLILESASTNQTSMYLCASTVGGRLRKTQYFGPGTRLLVL.

In nucleotides, the CDR3 is TGTGCCAGCAGTTCTACGGATAGGCAGAGTGGAAACACCATATATTTT. It yields the protein CASSSTDRQSGNTIYF. The chain has TRBV5-6 and TRBJ1-3; D uncertain. CDR3 size: 16 residues. CDR1 and CDR2 from the germline V gene are SGHDT and YYEEEE. Trimming pared 5 bases from V and 3 bases from J, leaving 18 bases between.

The chain combines TRBV12-3 or TRBV12-4 with TRBJ1-1; D gene ambiguous. V was trimmed by 6 bases and J by 6 bases, leaving 11 bases between them. The CDR3 consists of 12 residues. CDR3 amino acids: CASSPERAEAFF. The CDR3 nucleotides are TGTGCCAGCAGCCCGGAGCGGGCTGAAGCTTTCTTT.

The V gene is TRBV28, the J gene TRBJ1-1; no firm D call. Trimming stripped 3 bases from V and 5 bases from J, with 10 bases between. The CDR3 spans 13 residues. Germline CDR1 and CDR2: MDHEN and SYDVKM. The CDR3, as DNA: TGTGCCAGCAGTTTCACCCCCCGGACTGAAGCTTTCTTT. This sequence encodes CASSFTPRTEAFF.

The chain has TRBV19 and TRBJ1-6; D unclear. Deletions cut 2 bases from V and 8 bases from J, with 7 bases between. Looked up from germline, CDR1 is LNHDA and CDR2 is SQIVND (reference sequence). The CDR3 length is 13 residues. CDR3 DNA sequence: TGTGCCAGTAGTATAAGAGGAGATTCACCCCTCCACTTT. It codes for CASSIRGDSPLHF.

This clone was recorded once. The chain joins TRBV19 to TRBJ1-5; tentative D call: TRBD1 (6 bases). V was clipped by 7 bases and J by 4 bases, with 17 bases between them. CDR3 length: 15 residues. CDR1 LNHDA and CDR2 SQIVND come from the germline V gene (reference sequence). Written as DNA, the CDR3 is TGTGCCAGTATCTCCTCGACAGGACTAAATCAGCCCCAGCATTTT. It specifies CASISSTGLNQPQHF.

The CDR3 sequence is CASSPGTLIPYGAEAFF. CDR3 in DNA: TGTGCCAGCAGTCCCGGGACTCTGATTCCCTATGGAGCTGAAGCTTTCTTT. The V gene is TRBV2, the J gene TRBJ1-1; weak D call: TRBD1 (5 bases). The V end lost 5 bases, the J end lost 6 bases, and 25 bases lay between the germline ends. CDR1 SNHLY and CDR2 FYNNEI come from the germline V gene. This CDR3 region has 17 residues.

The chain has TRBV11-2 and TRBJ1-6, with TRBD1 as a possible D gene (5 bases). Deletions cut 0 bases from V and 9 bases from J, with 9 bases between. The germline gives CDR1 SGHAT, CDR2 FQNNGV. This CDR3 contains 14 residues. The chain's CDR3 is CASSLDQGGSPLHF. In DNA, the CDR3 is TGTGCCAGCAGCTTAGACCAGGGAGGTTCACCCCTCCACTTT.

This chain links TRBV11-3 with TRBJ1-2; D is possibly TRBD1 (5 bases). Trimming shortened V by 5 bases and J by 1 base, and 14 bases separated the two germline ends. The germline V gene encodes CDR1 SGHNT and CDR2 YENEEA. This CDR3 region has 15 residues. As DNA, the CDR3 is TGTGCCAGCAGCACCCCAGGAGGGGATAACTATGGCTACACCTTC. This codes for CASSTPGGDNYGYTF.

This chain connects TRBV13 to TRBJ1-2; weak D call: TRBD1 (6 bases). CDR1 is PRHDT, CDR2 FYEKMQ, per germline (reference sequence). This CDR3 has 16 amino acids. The V and J ends lost 0 bases and 4 bases respectively, with 15 bases between them. CDR3 sequence: CASSLGLTEGGYGYTF. The CDR3 DNA follows: TGTGCCAGCAGCTTAGGCCTCACCGAAGGGGGCTATGGCTACACCTTC.

The rearrangement joins TRBV3-1 (or the pseudogene TRBV3-2) to TRBJ1-1; D may be TRBD1 (5 bases). The V end lost 1 base, the J end lost 0 bases, and 9 bases lay between the germline ends. The CDR3 runs to 15 residues. Germline CDR1 LGHDT, CDR2 YNNKEL (reference sequence). Here the CDR3 reads CASSQVWGMNTEAFF. As DNA, the CDR3 is TGTGCCAGCAGCCAAGTTTGGGGGATGAACACTGAAGCTTTCTTT.

The V gene is TRBV4-3, the J gene TRBJ2-7; 13 bases line up with TRBD2. Germline loops: CDR1 LGHNA, CDR2 YSLEER. After removal of 1 base from V and 0 bases from J, the junction contained 6 bases not matched to a gene. This CDR3 spans 18 amino acids. Written as DNA, the CDR3 is TGCGCCAGCAGCCAAGGACTAGCGGGAGGTCGGAGCTCCTACGAGCAGTACTTC. Its protein product is CASSQGLAGGRSSYEQYF.

The chain uses TRBV4-3 and TRBJ2-7; the D call may be TRBD1 or TRBD2 (5 bases each). This CDR3 is built from 15 residues. V gave up 0 bases and J gave up 2 bases, with 11 bases separating them. Germline assignment: CDR1 LGHNA and CDR2 YSLEER. The CDR3 region is CASSQDHRGAYEQYF. CDR3 nucleotides: TGCGCCAGCAGCCAAGATCATCGAGGGGCCTACGAGCAGTACTTC.

The chain has TRBV4-2 and TRBJ1-2, with 7 bases identical to TRBD1. This CDR3 comprises 15 residues. The germline V gene has CDR1 LGHNA and CDR2 YNFKEQ. Losses at the gene ends were 0 bases for V and 4 bases for J; bases not matched to a gene: 5. The CDR3 loop reads CASSQEPTGSYGYTF. As DNA, the CDR3 is TGTGCCAGCAGCCAAGAGCCGACAGGGAGCTATGGCTACACCTTC.

This chain links TRBV25-1 with TRBJ1-6, with D possibly TRBD1 on 6 matching bases. The CDR3 is 13 amino acids. V gave up 4 bases and J gave up 11 bases, with 12 bases separating them. From germline, CDR1 is MGHDK and CDR2 SYGVNS. CDR3 DNA sequence: TGTGCCAGCAGTGGGGCAGGGGCGGCACCCCTCCACTTT. Protein sequence: CASSGAGAAPLHF.

The V and J genes are TRBV20-1 and TRBJ2-1, with D possibly being TRBD1 (6 bases). V was trimmed by 5 bases and J by 7 bases, leaving 9 bases between them. This CDR3 spans 11 amino acids. Germline V gives CDR1 DFQATT, CDR2 SNEGSKA (reference sequence). The CDR3 region has the DNA TGCAGTGCTCTTCAGGGGAATGAGCAGTTCTTC. Translation gives CSALQGNEQFF.

The chain employs TRBV29-1 and TRBJ2-3; D possibly corresponds to TRBD2 (5 bases). Trimming took 6 bases from V and 6 from J, leaving 16 bases between them. The CDR3 sequence is 13 residues long. Per the germline V gene, CDR1 is SQVTM and CDR2 is ANQGSEA. The CDR3 loop reads CSVETNRRDTQYF. DNA for the CDR3: TGCAGCGTAGAGACTAACCGGAGGGATACGCAGTATTTT.

This rearrangement joins TRBV27 to TRBJ1-2; unclear D gene. This CDR3 has 13 residues. Germline CDR1 is MNHEY and CDR2 is SMNVEV (reference sequence). V was pared by 2 bases and J by 4 bases, with 8 bases between. CDR3 sequence (DNA): TGTGCCAGCAGTTTAGGACGGAGCTATGGCTACACCTTC. This translates into CASSLGRSYGYTF.

The V gene is TRBV18, the J gene TRBJ1-4; possibly TRBD1 for D (6 bases). Germline V lookup: CDR1 KGHSH, CDR2 LQKENI. The CDR3 length is 16 residues. V gave up 5 bases and J gave up 4 bases, with 17 bases separating them. The CDR3 region has the DNA TGTGCCAGCTCATCGATTAGACAGGAGGTTAATGAAAAACTGTTTTTT. Amino acid sequence: CASSSIRQEVNEKLFF.

J is TRBJ2-7 and V is TRBV4-2; D may be TRBD2 (6 bases). The CDR3 runs to 16 residues. In germline, CDR1 is LGHNA, CDR2 YNFKEQ. V shed 0 bases and J shed 6 bases, with 18 bases lying between them. CDR3: CASSQDPTTGGVEQYF. DNA for the CDR3: TGTGCCAGCAGCCAAGATCCCACCACAGGAGGGGTCGAGCAGTACTTC.

The gene calls are TRBV19 and TRBJ2-1; TRBD2 is a possible D gene (6 bases). V shed 3 bases and J shed 6 bases, with 18 bases lying between them. The CDR3 contains 16 residues. The germline gives CDR1 LNHDA, CDR2 SQIVND (reference sequence). This CDR3 is CASSIRGLGRSNEQFF. DNA of the CDR3: TGTGCCAGTAGTATCCGGGGGTTGGGGCGTTCCAATGAGCAGTTCTTC.

The chain employs TRBV13 and TRBJ1-6; 8 bases agree with TRBD1. The trim removed 5 bases at V and 7 bases at J, leaving 13 bases unmatched. There are 17 residues in the CDR3. Germline lookup yields CDR1 PRHDT and CDR2 FYEKMQ (reference sequence). This chain's CDR3 is CASSIMAGGTGNSPLHF. Here the CDR3 DNA reads TGTGCCAGCAGCATCATGGCTGGCGGGACAGGCAATTCACCCCTCCACTTT.

The chain couples TRBV2 to TRBJ1-1; D unclear. Trimming shortened V by 6 bases and J by 0 bases, and 8 bases separated the two germline ends. This CDR3 spans 13 amino acids. In germline, CDR1 is SNHLY, CDR2 FYNNEI. The CDR3 DNA follows: TGTGCCAGCAGGCCTACGGTGAACACTGAAGCTTTCTTT. Translation: CASRPTVNTEAFF.

This sequence joins TRBV5-4 and TRBJ1-6; a weak D match, TRBD1 (5 bases). There are 13 residues in the CDR3. Germline V gene sequence: CDR1 SGHNT, CDR2 YYREEE (reference sequence). With 4 bases removed from V and 8 bases from J, the gap between germline ends came to 10 bases. The CDR3 loop reads CASSGDSHSPLHF. DNA for the CDR3: TGTGCCAGCAGCGGTGACAGCCATTCACCCCTCCACTTT.

This chain connects TRBV6-5 to TRBJ1-1; possibly TRBD1 for D (5 bases). V lost 5 bases to trimming and J lost 1 base, with 14 bases between them. Per germline, CDR1 MNHEY and CDR2 SVGAGI. This CDR3 has 15 residues. The CDR3 DNA reads TGTGCCAGCAGTCCGACCGACAGTGGGAACACTGAAGCTTTCTTT. Its translation is CASSPTDSGNTEAFF.

CDR3 bases: TGTGCCAGCGATGGGGGCCGTAGCAATCAGCCCCAGCATTTT. Amino acid sequence: CASDGGRSNQPQHF. This chain connects TRBV2 to TRBJ1-5, with D possibly TRBD1 on 6 matching bases. The CDR3 length is 14 residues. V dropped 8 bases and J dropped 0 bases, with 11 bases sitting between them. Germline V gene lookup returns CDR1 SNHLY and CDR2 FYNNEI. Drawing the rest from reference TRBV2 and TRBJ1-5, the complete variable domain is EPEVTQTPSHQVTQMGQEVILRCVPISNHLYFYWYRQILGQKVEFLVSFYNNEISEKSEIFDDQFSVERPDGSNFTLKIRSTKLEDSAMYFCASDGGRSNQPQHFGDGTRLSIL.